This TCR beta chain was recovered during a study of T cell responses to AZD1222 COVID-19 vaccine. Study-level points and caveats: No repertoire was sampled before or during the peak T cell response, only after it. Only a handful of individuals given AZD1222 were seropositive at baseline. Possibly, clonal diversity was underestimated; donors were largely white British and included more females. Vaccine-associated CD4 TCRs spanned spike, dominant at 160-218 and 743-854.

Notes on this clone: The target antigen is unknown.

The J segment lost 4 bases and the V segment lost 2 bases, leaving 3 bases of the junction unmatched. The CDR3 extends over 14 amino acids. The V gene's germline CDR1 is SNHLY and CDR2 FYNNEI. The protocol was immunoSEQ multiplex PCR, while the TCRdb copy is restricted to in-frame clones and leaves out a portion. The sample yields 150,000 to 200,000 clones, roughly nine tenths seen once. This TCR was sampled from an adult who received the AZD1222 COVID-19 vaccine. Source: peripheral blood, taken 28 days after the second AZD1222 dose. The V and J genes are TRBV2 and TRBJ1-2, with 8 bases matching TRBD1. The chain's CDR3 is CASSEPTGVYGYTF. The CDR3 DNA sequence: TGTGCCAGCAGTGAACCGACAGGGGTCTATGGCTACACCTTC.